The T cell receptor beta chain under discussion was sequenced for a study of cytomegalovirus exposure and HLA in healthy donors. Study overall: Among about 179 million T cells, an earlier analysis found around 100 million unique TCR beta sequences. Findings of the study overall: HLA-A and HLA-B allele assignments for most subjects were reportedly predicted accurately using TCR beta sequences.

V shed 4 bases and J shed 8 bases, with 9 bases lying between them. Germline values: CDR1 SGHDT, CDR2 YYEEEE. This CDR3 spans 11 amino acids. The PCR employed 60 Vbeta primers together with 13 Jbeta primers. Sequenced by immunoSEQ multiplex PCR; TCRdb stores in-frame clones only, minus some. The table records some 150,000 clones, 79% of them present only once. Worth noting for this clone: Its antigen is currently unknown.

This chain connects TRBV5-6 to TRBJ1-2, with D unresolved. Specimen: PBMCs. This clonotype was obtained from a man aged 35 to 55 in good health and CMV-seronegative. In DNA, the CDR3 is TGTGCCAGCAGCCTGGGCGAGGGCTACACCTTC. It translates to CASSLGEGYTF.